This is a list of T cell receptor beta chains from one sample in a study of CD8+ T cells in alopecia areata. Some clones are missing from TCRdb's copy, which holds only in-frame ones; the method was immunoSEQ multiplex PCR. The table lists approximately 180,000 clones, around 64% of them singletons. The source was CD4+ T cells sorted from blood, collected between weeks 47 and 50, from a patient treated with tofacitinib. The receptors come from a human donor with alopecia areata. The conserved cysteine and the conserved F or W are not part of the CDR3 here. Fields, in order: CDR3 protein, J gene, V gene.

ASTGVASGANVLT,TRBJ2-6,TRBV5-1
SVARAQLPEAF,TRBJ1-1,TRBV29-1
ASSYSGGGAWDEQF,TRBJ2-1,TRBV6-5
ASSPSLRAGREQY,TRBJ2-7,TRBV4-3
SVADRDRAGKNIQY,TRBJ2-4,TRBV29-1
ATSRSGQGTIQENTEAF,TRBJ1-1,TRBV15
ASSESGADTQY,TRBJ2-3,TRBV25-1
ASLFLRPGQGLSYEQY,TRBJ2-7,TRBV28
ASSQRTGKNEKLF,TRBJ1-4,TRBV4-1
ASSLAGTGAYNEQF,TRBJ2-1,TRBV5-1
ASSQDGRASTPLH,TRBJ1-6,TRBV4-3
ASSQGTGDEQY,TRBJ2-7,TRBV4-3
ASSIADSGNTIY,TRBJ1-3,TRBV18
ASSFRDSGWETQY,TRBJ2-5,TRBV27
ASSLARGVGQETQY,TRBJ2-5,TRBV7-8
ASSPGGSNQPQH,TRBJ1-5,TRBV7-2
ASSLGDRGRGYT,TRBJ1-2,TRBV5-1
AWSVLAGGFSTDTQY,TRBJ2-3,TRBV30
AWARDYGYT,TRBJ1-2,TRBV30
AWSKQNYGYT,TRBJ1-2,TRBV30
AWSDNRGLGEKLF,TRBJ1-4,TRBV30
ASSLPTVAGNTIY,TRBJ1-3,TRBV5-1
ASSLTGAKNIQY,TRBJ2-4,TRBV7-2
ASSSLEANYGYT,TRBJ1-2,TRBV18
ASSQVRETQY,TRBJ2-5,TRBV14
ASSGSSSYNEQF,TRBJ2-1,TRBV9
ASSSGGDEQY,TRBJ2-7,TRBV5-1
AWSPPNQPQH,TRBJ1-5,TRBV30
SVEGGGLRGSYNEQF,TRBJ2-1,TRBV29-1
ASSDRGGSPLH,TRBJ1-6,TRBV6-5
ASSLQGHTGELF,TRBJ2-2,TRBV4-3
AWSKGGGSYEQY,TRBJ2-7,TRBV30
SALGTSKNTGELF,TRBJ2-2,TRBV29-1
ASSVDLGLNTEAF,TRBJ1-1,TRBV9
ASSPWDRGGGYT,TRBJ1-2,TRBV7-2
SAKWGLQPQH,TRBJ1-5,TRBV29-1
ASSNGEQPQH,TRBJ1-5,TRBV4-3
ASSLGSGGSTDTQY,TRBJ2-3,TRBV7-6
ASSPGGSYEQY,TRBJ2-7,TRBV5-6
ASSQDETQY,TRBJ2-5,TRBV14